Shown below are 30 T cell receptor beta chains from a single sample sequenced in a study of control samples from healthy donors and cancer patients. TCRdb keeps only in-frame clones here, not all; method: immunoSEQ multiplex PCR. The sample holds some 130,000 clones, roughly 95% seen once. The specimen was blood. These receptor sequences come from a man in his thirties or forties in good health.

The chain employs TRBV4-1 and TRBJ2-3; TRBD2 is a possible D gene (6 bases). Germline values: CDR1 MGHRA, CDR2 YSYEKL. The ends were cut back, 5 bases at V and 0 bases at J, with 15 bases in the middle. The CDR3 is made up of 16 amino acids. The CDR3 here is CASSGGSYTSTDTQYF. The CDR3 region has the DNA TGCGCCAGCAGCGGGGGGTCATACACTAGCACAGATACGCAGTATTTT.

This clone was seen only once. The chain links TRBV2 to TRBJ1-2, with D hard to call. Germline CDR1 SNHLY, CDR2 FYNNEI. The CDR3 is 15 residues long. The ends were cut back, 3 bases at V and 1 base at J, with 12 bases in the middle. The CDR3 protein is CASSESGPSNYGYTF. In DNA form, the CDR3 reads TGTGCCAGCAGTGAGAGTGGACCGAGTAACTATGGCTACACCTTC.

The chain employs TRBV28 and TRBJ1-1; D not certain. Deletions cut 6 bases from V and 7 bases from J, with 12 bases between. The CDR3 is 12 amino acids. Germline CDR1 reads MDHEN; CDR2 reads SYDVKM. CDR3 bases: TGTGCCAGCAGGGCCGTGCGGGGTGAAGCTTTCTTT. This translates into CASRAVRGEAFF.

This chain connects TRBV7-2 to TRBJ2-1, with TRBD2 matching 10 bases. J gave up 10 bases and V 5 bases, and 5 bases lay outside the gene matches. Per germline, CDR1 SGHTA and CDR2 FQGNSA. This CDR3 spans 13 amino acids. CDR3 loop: CASSPWTSGEQFF. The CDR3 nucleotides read TGTGCCAGCAGCCCTTGGACTAGCGGAGAGCAGTTCTTC.

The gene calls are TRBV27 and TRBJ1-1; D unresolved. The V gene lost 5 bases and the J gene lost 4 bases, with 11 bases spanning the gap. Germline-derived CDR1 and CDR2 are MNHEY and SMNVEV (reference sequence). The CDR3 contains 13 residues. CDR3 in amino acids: CASSLGSSTEAFF. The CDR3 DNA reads TGTGCCAGCAGTCTCGGATCCAGCACTGAAGCTTTCTTT.

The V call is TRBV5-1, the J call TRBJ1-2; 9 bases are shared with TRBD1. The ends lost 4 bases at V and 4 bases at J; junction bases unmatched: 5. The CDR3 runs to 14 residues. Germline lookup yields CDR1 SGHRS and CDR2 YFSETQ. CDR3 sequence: CASSPGQGSYGYTF. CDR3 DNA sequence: TGCGCCAGCAGCCCGGGACAGGGCAGCTATGGCTACACCTTC.

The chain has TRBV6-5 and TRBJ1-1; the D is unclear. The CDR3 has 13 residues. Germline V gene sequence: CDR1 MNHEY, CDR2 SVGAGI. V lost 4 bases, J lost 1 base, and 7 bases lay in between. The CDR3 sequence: CASSSLGNTEAFF. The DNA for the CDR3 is TGTGCCAGCAGTTCCCTCGGGAACACTGAAGCTTTCTTT.

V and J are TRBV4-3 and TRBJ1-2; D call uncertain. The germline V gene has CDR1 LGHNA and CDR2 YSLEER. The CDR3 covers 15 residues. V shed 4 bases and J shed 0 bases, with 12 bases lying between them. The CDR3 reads CASSPVPGANYGYTF. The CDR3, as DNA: TGCGCCAGCAGCCCCGTGCCTGGGGCTAACTATGGCTACACCTTC.

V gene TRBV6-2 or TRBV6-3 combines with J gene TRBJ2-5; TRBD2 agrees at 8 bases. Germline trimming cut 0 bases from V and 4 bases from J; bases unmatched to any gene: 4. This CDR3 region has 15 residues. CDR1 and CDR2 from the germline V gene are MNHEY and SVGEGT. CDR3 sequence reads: CASSYSGREGETQYF. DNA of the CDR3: TGTGCCAGCAGTTACTCGGGCCGGGAGGGAGAGACCCAGTACTTC.

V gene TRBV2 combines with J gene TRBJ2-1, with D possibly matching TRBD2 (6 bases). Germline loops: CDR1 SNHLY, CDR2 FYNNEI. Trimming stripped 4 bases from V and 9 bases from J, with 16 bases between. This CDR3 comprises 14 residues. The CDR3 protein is CASSGRAGTGEQFF. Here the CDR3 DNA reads TGTGCCAGCAGTGGCAGAGCGGGTACCGGTGAGCAGTTCTTC. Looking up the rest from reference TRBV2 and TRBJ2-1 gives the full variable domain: EPEVTQTPSHQVTQMGQEVILRCVPISNHLYFYWYRQILGQKVEFLVSFYNNEISEKSEIFDDQFSVERPDGSNFTLKIRSTKLEDSAMYFCASSGRAGTGEQFFGPGTRLTVL.

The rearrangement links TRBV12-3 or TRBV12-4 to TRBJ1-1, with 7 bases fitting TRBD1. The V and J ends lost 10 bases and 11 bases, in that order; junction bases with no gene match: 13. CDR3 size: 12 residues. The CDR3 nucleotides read TGTGCCATTTCACAGGGGCCCTCGGGGGCTTTCTTT. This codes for CAISQGPSGAFF.

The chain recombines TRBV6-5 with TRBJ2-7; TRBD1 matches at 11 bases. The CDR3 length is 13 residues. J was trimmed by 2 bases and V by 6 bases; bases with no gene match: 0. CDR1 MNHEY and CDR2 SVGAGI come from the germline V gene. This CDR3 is CASRDRGPYEQYF. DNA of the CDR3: TGTGCCAGCAGGGACAGGGGGCCCTACGAGCAGTACTTC.

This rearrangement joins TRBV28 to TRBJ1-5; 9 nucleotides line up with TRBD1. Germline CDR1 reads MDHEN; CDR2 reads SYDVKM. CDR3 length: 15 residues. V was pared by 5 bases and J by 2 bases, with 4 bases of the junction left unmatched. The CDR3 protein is CASSHRGQGNQPQHF. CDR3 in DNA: TGTGCCAGCAGTCACAGGGGGCAGGGCAATCAGCCCCAGCATTTT.

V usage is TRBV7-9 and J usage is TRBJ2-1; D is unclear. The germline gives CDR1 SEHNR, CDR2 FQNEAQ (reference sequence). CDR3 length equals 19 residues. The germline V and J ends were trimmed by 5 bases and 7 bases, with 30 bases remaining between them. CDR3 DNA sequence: TGTGCCAGCAGCATCCCCCTTGATGGTGGTCCACGGCGGCGAAATGAGCAGTTCTTC. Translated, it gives CASSIPLDGGPRRRNEQFF. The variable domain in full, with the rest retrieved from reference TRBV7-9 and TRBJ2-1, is DTGVSQNPRHKITKRGQNVTFRCDPISEHNRLYWYRQTLGQGPEFLTYFQNEAQLEKSRLLSDRFSAERPKGSFSTLEIQRTEQGDSAMYLCASSIPLDGGPRRRNEQFFGPGTRLTVL.

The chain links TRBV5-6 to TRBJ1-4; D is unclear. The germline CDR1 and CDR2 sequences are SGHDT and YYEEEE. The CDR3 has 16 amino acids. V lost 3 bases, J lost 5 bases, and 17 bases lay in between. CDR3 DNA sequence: TGTGCCAGCAGCTGGAAGACCGGGATGAAAAATGAAAAACTGTTTTTT. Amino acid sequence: CASSWKTGMKNEKLFF. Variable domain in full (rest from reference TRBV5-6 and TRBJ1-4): DAGVTQSPTHLIKTRGQQVTLRCSPKSGHDTVSWYQQALGQGPQFIFQYYEEEERQRGNFPDRFSGHQFPNYSSELNVNALLLGDSALYLCASSWKTGMKNEKLFFGSGTQLSVL.

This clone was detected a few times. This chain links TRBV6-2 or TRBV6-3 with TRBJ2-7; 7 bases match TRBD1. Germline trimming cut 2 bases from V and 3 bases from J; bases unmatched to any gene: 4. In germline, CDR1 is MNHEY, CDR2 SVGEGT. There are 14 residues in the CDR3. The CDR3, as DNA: TGTGCCAGCAGTTACCAAGGGACAGTCTACGAGCAGTACTTC. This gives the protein CASSYQGTVYEQYF.

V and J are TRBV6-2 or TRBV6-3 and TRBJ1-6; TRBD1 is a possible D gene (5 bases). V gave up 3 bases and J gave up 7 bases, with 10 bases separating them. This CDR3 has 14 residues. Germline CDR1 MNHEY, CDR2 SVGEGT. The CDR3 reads CASSYGAGNSPLHF. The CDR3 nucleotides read TGTGCCAGCAGTTATGGGGCAGGGAATTCACCCCTCCACTTT.

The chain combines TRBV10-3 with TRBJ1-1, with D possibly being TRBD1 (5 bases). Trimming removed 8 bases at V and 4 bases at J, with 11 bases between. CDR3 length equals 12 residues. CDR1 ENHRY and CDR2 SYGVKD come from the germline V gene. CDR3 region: CAIGAVGTEAFF. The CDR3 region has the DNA TGTGCCATCGGGGCAGTAGGCACTGAAGCTTTCTTT.

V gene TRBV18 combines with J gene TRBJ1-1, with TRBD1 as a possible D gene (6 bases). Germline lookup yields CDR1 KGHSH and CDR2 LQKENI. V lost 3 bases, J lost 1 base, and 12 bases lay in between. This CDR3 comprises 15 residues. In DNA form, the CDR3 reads TGTGCCAGCTCACCCCTGGGCAGGGGGAACACTGAAGCTTTCTTT. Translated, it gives CASSPLGRGNTEAFF.

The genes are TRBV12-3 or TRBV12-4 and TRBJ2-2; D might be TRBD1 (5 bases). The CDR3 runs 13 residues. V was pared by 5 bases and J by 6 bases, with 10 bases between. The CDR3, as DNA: TGTGCCAGCAGTACTCAAGGGGCCGGGGAGCTGTTTTTT. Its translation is CASSTQGAGELFF.

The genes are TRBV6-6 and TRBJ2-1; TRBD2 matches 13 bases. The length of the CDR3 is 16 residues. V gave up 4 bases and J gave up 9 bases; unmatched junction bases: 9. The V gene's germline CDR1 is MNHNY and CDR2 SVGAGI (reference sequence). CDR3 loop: CASSSPGLAGTGEQFF. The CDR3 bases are TGTGCCAGCAGTTCCCCGGGACTAGCGGGGACGGGTGAGCAGTTCTTC.

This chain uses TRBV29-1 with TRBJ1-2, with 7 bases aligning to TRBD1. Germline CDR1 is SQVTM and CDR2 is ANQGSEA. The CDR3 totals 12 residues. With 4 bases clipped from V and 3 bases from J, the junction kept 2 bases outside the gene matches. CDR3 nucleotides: TGCAGCGTTGTCAGGGGGGACTATGGCTACACCTTC. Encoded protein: CSVVRGDYGYTF.

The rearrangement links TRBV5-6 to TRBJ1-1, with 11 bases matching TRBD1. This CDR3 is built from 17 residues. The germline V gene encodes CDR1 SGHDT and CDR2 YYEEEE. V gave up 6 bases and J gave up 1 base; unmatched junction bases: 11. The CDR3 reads CASTPDRGQHANTEAFF. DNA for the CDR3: TGTGCCAGCACCCCGGACAGGGGGCAACATGCGAACACTGAAGCTTTCTTT.

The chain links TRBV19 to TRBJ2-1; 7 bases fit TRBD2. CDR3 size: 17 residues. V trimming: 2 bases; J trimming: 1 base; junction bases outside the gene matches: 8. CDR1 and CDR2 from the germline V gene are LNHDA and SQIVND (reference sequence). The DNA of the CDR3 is TGTGCCAGTAGTATACTGCGGGGGTCCTTATCCTACAATGAGCAGTTCTTC. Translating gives CASSILRGSLSYNEQFF.

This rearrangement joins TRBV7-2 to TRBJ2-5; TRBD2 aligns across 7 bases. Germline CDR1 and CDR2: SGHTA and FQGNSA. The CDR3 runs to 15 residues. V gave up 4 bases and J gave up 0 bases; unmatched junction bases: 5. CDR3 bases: TGTGCCAGCAGCTCCGGGGGGTGGTACCAAGAGACCCAGTACTTC. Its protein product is CASSSGGWYQETQYF.

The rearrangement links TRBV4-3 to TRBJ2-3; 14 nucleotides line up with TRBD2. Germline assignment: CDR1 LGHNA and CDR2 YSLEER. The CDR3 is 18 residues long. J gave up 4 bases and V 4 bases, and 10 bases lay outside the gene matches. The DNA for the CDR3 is TGCGCCAGCAGCCCACGACTAGCGGGGGGGCTTGCCGCAGATACGCAGTATTTT. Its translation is CASSPRLAGGLAADTQYF.

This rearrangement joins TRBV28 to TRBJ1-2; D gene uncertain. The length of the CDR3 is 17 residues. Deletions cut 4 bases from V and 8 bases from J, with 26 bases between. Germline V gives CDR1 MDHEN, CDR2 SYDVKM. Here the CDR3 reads CASSSPGSSRARGGYTF. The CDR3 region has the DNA TGTGCCAGCAGTTCCCCGGGCAGTTCGCGGGCACGAGGAGGCTACACCTTC.

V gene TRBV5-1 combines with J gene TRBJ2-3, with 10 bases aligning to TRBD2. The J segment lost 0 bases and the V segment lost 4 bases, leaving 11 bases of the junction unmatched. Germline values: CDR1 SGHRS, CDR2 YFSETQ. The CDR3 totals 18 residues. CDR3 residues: CASSLPPWTSGSTDTQYF. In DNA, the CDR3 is TGCGCCAGCAGCCTCCCCCCCTGGACTAGCGGCAGCACAGATACGCAGTATTTT.

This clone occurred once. The CDR3 loop is CASSQPRGTEDRNTIYF. The CDR3 nucleotides read TGTGCCAGCAGCCAACCCCGGGGAACTGAAGATCGAAACACCATATATTTT. The J gene is TRBJ1-3, the V gene TRBV7-9, with D unclear. V lost 5 bases and J 5 bases, leaving 22 bases between the germline ends. The germline CDR1 and CDR2 sequences are SEHNR and FQNEAQ (reference sequence). The CDR3 loop spans 17 amino acids.

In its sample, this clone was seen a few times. Here the CDR3 reads CASSPTGATEAFF. The CDR3, as DNA: TGTGCCAGCAGCCCGACCGGGGCCACTGAAGCTTTCTTT. This rearrangement joins TRBV7-2 to TRBJ1-1, with D perhaps matching TRBD1 (5 bases). V lost 5 bases and J 4 bases, leaving 11 bases between the germline ends. The germline V gene has CDR1 SGHTA and CDR2 FQGNSA. This CDR3 has 13 residues.